A single sample gave rise to the 7 T cell receptor beta chains below, sequenced in a study of T cells after yellow fever vaccination. TCRdb ran MiXCR on the 5' RACE reads and lists one entry per CDR3 protein. The repertoire has 250,000 or so distinct CDR3 sequences, roughly 3.5% of them found once; the top ten carry about a fifth. The sample here was PBMCs, taken 15 days after the yellow fever booster vaccination. The receptor set was obtained from a man between 18 and 35 years old who received the YFV17D yellow fever vaccine.

This clonotype was counted between two and nine times. This chain links TRBV6-5 with TRBJ1-6; TRBD1 agrees at 10 bases. Per the germline V gene, CDR1 is MNHEY and CDR2 is SVGAGI. The CDR3 length is 15 residues. The junction had 3 bases not matched to a gene; V was cut back by 2 bases and J by 8 bases. The CDR3 spells CASSYAGTGDSPLHF. In DNA form, the CDR3 reads TGTGCCAGCAGTTACGCCGGGACAGGGGATTCACCCCTCCACTTT.

This clonotype was recorded many times. The rearrangement joins TRBV4-3 to TRBJ1-3, with a weak D call TRBD1 (6 bases). CDR1 is LGHNA, CDR2 YSLEER, per germline. The V end lost 0 bases, the J end lost 0 bases, and 12 bases lay between the germline ends. This CDR3 has 17 amino acids. The CDR3 here is CASSQDLKGGSGNTIYF. The DNA of the CDR3 is TGCGCCAGCAGCCAAGATCTGAAAGGGGGCTCTGGAAACACCATATATTTT.

This clonotype was observed at least ten times. V usage is TRBV12-3 or TRBV12-4 and J usage is TRBJ2-2; 8 bases are a match to TRBD1. The CDR3 loop spans 14 amino acids. V gave up 5 bases and J gave up 3 bases; unmatched junction bases: 2. CDR3 sequence reads: CASSQQGDTGELFF. CDR3 nucleotides: TGTGCCAGCAGTCAACAGGGGGACACCGGGGAGCTGTTTTTT.

This clonotype occurred many times. The rearrangement uses TRBV7-2 and TRBJ1-5; D unclear. V gave up 5 bases and J gave up 0 bases, with 29 bases separating them. CDR1 is SGHTA, CDR2 FQGNSA, per germline. The CDR3 has 21 amino acids. CDR3 sequence (DNA): TGTGCCAGCAGCCCGAGTCCACGGGCAATGCTCGTAAACCATAGCAATCAGCCCCAGCATTTT. Translated: CASSPSPRAMLVNHSNQPQHF.

This clonotype appeared many times. V is TRBV5-1 and J is TRBJ2-5; 7 bases are shared with TRBD2. The CDR3 has 16 amino acids. J gave up 4 bases and V 5 bases, and 14 bases lay outside the gene matches. CDR1 and CDR2 from the germline V gene are SGHRS and YFSETQ. CDR3 residues: CASRRIGEGSVETQYF. The CDR3 nucleotides read TGCGCCAGCAGAAGGATCGGGGAGGGATCGGTAGAGACCCAGTACTTC.

This clonotype was seen repeatedly, ten times or more. This rearrangement joins TRBV6-4 to TRBJ2-5; tentative D call: TRBD1 (6 bases). Germline V gene lookup returns CDR1 MRHNA and CDR2 SNTAGT. V dropped 6 bases and J dropped 0 bases, with 14 bases sitting between them. The CDR3 is 15 amino acids. CDR3 sequence (DNA): TGTGCCAGCAGCGCCGACAGGATACACCAAGAGACCCAGTACTTC. Residues: CASSADRIHQETQYF.

This clonotype was picked up many times. The genes are TRBV7-8 and TRBJ2-1; 8 positions agree with TRBD2. Germline V gene lookup returns CDR1 SGHVS and CDR2 FQNEAQ. With 3 bases clipped from V and 0 bases from J, the junction kept 4 bases outside the gene matches. The CDR3 sequence is 16 residues long. CDR3 DNA: TGTGCCAGCAGCTTCTCCGGGACTAGCTCCTACAATGAGCAGTTCTTC. Translation gives CASSFSGTSSYNEQFF.